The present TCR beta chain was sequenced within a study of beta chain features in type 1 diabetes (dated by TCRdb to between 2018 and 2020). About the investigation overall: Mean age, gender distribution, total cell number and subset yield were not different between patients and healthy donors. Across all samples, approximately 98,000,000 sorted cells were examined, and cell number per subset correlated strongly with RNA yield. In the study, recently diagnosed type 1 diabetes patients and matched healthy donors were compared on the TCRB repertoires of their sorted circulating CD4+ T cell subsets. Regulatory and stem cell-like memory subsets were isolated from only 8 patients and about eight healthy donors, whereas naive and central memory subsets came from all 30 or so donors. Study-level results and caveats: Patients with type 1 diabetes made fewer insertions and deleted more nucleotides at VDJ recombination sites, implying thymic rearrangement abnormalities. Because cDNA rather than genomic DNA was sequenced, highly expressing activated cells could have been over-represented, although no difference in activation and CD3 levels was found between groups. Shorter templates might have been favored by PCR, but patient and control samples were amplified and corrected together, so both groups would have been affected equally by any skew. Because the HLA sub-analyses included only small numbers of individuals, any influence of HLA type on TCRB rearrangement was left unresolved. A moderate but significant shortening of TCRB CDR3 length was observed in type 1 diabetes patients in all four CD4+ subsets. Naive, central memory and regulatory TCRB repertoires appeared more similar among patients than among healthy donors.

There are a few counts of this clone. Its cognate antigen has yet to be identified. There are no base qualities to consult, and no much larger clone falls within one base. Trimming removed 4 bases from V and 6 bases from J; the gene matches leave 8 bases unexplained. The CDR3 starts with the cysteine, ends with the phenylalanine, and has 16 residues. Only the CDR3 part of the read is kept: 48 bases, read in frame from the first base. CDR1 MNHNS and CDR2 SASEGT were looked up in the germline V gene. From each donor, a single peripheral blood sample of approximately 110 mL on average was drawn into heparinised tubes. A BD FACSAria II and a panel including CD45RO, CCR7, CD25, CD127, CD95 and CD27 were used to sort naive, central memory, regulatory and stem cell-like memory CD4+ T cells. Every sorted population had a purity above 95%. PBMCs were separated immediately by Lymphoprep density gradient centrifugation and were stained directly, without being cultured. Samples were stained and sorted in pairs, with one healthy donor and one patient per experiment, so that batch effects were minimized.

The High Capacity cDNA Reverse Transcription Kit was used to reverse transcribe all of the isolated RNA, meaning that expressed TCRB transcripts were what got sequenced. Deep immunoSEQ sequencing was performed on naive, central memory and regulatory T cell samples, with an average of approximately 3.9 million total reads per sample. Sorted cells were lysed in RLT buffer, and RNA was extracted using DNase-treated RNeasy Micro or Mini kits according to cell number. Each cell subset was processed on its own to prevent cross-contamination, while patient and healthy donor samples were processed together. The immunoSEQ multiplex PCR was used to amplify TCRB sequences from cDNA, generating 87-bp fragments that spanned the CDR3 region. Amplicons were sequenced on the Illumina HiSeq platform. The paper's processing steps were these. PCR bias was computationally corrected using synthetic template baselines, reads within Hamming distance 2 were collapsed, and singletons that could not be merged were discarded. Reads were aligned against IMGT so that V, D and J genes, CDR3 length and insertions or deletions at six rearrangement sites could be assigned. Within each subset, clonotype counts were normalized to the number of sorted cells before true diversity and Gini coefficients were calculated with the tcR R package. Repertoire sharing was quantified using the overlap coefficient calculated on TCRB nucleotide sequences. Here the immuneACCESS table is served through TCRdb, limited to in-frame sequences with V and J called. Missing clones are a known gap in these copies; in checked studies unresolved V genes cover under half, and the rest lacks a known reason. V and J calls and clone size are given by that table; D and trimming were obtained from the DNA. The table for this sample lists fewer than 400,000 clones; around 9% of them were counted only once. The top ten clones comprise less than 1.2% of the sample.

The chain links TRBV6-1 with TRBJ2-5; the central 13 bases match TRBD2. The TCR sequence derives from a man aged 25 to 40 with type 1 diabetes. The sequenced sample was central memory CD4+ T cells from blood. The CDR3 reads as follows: CASSAGRTSGGKTQYF. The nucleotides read TGTGCCAGCAGTGCGGGGCGGACTAGCGGGGGAAAGACCCAGTACTTC.